A selection of T cell receptor beta chains follows, all from one sample in a study of shared clonotypes between healthy human individuals. The assay was immunoSEQ multiplex PCR, and TCRdb's table has in-frame clones only and misses some. The sample has approximately 1.9 million clones, about 93% seen once; the top ten hold about 1.6%. Sequencing was done on a sample of naive CD8+ T cells from PBMCs. Receptor source: a man in his late teens or twenties in good health. Some clones in this sample may be carry-over from other donors' samples. CDR3s include the opening cysteine and the closing phenylalanine or tryptophan. A D gene is named only where the DNA matches it firmly. Some rows mark clone size as missing; the rest say once, few, many or name a class of expanded clone.

cdr3_length	d_call	v_call	clone_size	j_call	cdr3_aa	cdr3_nt
14	.	TRBV27	.	TRBJ1-4	CASRDRTTNEKLFF	TGTGCCAGCAGGGACAGAACAACTAATGAAAAACTGTTTTTT
14	.	TRBV30	.	TRBJ2-7	CAWSVESGVYEQYF	TGTGCCTGGAGTGTAGAAAGTGGGGTGTACGAGCAGTACTTC
13	.	TRBV9	.	TRBJ1-1	CASSVAVNTEAFF	TGTGCCAGCAGCGTAGCTGTAAACACTGAAGCTTTCTTT
13	.	TRBV29-1	once	TRBJ2-7	CSVESPGPGEQYF	TGCAGCGTTGAAAGCCCGGGGCCGGGCGAGCAGTACTTC
15	.	TRBV27	.	TRBJ2-5	CASSLRLLAGETQYF	TGTGCCAGCAGCCTCCGTCTTCTAGCAGGGGAGACCCAGTACTTC
14	.	TRBV5-1	.	TRBJ1-1	CASSFSQGTTEAFF	TGCGCCAGCAGCTTTAGTCAGGGGACCACTGAAGCTTTCTTT
17	TRBD2	TRBV7-9	.	TRBJ2-1	CASSPRRLAGAYNEQFF	TGTGCCAGCAGCCCAAGGAGACTAGCGGGAGCCTACAATGAGCAGTTCTTC
14	.	TRBV7-8	.	TRBJ1-6	CASSPSGDNSPLHF	TGTGCCAGCAGCCCCTCAGGAGACAATTCACCCCTCCACTTT
14	.	TRBV28	.	TRBJ1-1	CASSLRGGGTEAFF	TGTGCCAGCAGTTTAAGGGGTGGGGGCACTGAAGCTTTCTTT
12	.	TRBV11-3	.	TRBJ2-3	CASSLGGTTQYF	TGTGCCAGCAGCTTAGGGGGGACTACGCAGTATTTT
17	TRBD2	TRBV27	.	TRBJ2-1	CASSLPRTSGPYNEQFF	TGTGCCAGCAGTCTACCCCGGACTAGCGGACCTTACAATGAGCAGTTCTTC
14	.	TRBV11-2	once	TRBJ1-6	CASSLAPYNSPLHF	TGTGCCAGCAGCTTAGCACCTTATAATTCACCCCTCCACTTT
14	.	TRBV5-1	once	TRBJ1-2	CASSLEGGGEGYTF	TGCGCCAGCAGCCTGGAGGGCGGGGGTGAAGGCTACACCTTC
14	TRBD1	TRBV7-9	.	TRBJ1-1	CASSFRGGYTEAFF	TGTGCCAGCAGCTTTAGAGGGGGCTACACTGAAGCTTTCTTT
14	.	TRBV4-3	.	TRBJ2-7	CASSQDSTAYEQYF	TGCGCCAGCAGCCAAGATTCCACGGCCTACGAGCAGTACTTC
13	TRBD1	TRBV5-6	.	TRBJ1-2	CASSFTGVYGYTF	TGTGCCAGCAGCTTTACAGGGGTCTATGGCTACACCTTC
15	.	TRBV9	.	TRBJ2-1	CASSAQDRPLNEQFF	TGTGCCAGCAGCGCTCAGGACCGACCGTTAAATGAGCAGTTCTTC
15	.	TRBV11-1	.	TRBJ2-3	CASSLVGTPGDTQYF	TGTGCCAGCAGCTTAGTGGGGACCCCGGGGGATACGCAGTATTTT
13	.	TRBV5-1	.	TRBJ2-7	CASSLQQGAEQYF	TGCGCCAGCAGCTTACAGCAGGGAGCCGAGCAGTACTTC
16	TRBD2	TRBV27	.	TRBJ2-1	CASSLGSSGTNNEQFF	TGTGCCAGCAGTTTAGGGTCTAGCGGGACCAACAATGAGCAGTTCTTC
16	TRBD1	TRBV9	.	TRBJ1-2	CASSVEMTDRNYGYTF	TGTGCCAGCAGCGTAGAGATGACGGACAGGAACTATGGCTACACCTTC
16	.	TRBV27	.	TRBJ1-2	CASSLSPGTAIYGYTF	TGTGCCAGCAGTTTATCCCCAGGAACGGCAATCTATGGCTACACCTTC
15	TRBD1	TRBV5-4	.	TRBJ1-2	CAQGGQETIRAGYTF	TGTGCACAAGGGGGACAGGAGACGATAAGGGCTGGCTACACCTTC
11	.	TRBV4-2	.	TRBJ1-1	CASSQGREAFF	TGTGCCAGCAGCCAAGGCCGTGAAGCTTTCTTT
13	TRBD1	TRBV29-1	few	TRBJ1-1	CSVAGTVNTEAFF	TGCAGCGTCGCCGGGACAGTTAACACTGAAGCTTTCTTT
14	.	TRBV7-2	.	TRBJ1-5	CASSTAGGTSPQHF	TGTGCCAGCAGCACAGCGGGGGGAACATCGCCCCAGCATTTT
16	.	TRBV2	.	TRBJ1-1	CASSGNREVVSTEAFF	TGTGCCAGCAGCGGGAACAGGGAGGTTGTCTCCACTGAAGCTTTCTTT
13	.	TRBV27	once	TRBJ1-2	CASSLYLNYGYTF	TGTGCCAGCAGTTTATACCTAAACTATGGCTACACCTTC
16	TRBD2	TRBV9	.	TRBJ2-2	CASSGGGGRNTGELFF	TGTGCCAGCAGCGGTGGGGGAGGGAGAAACACCGGGGAGCTGTTTTTT
15	.	TRBV30	.	TRBJ2-7	CAWSVDYGAPYEQYF	TGTGCCTGGAGTGTCGATTATGGGGCCCCCTACGAGCAGTACTTC
15	.	TRBV30	.	TRBJ1-3	CAWSHGSASGNTIYF	TGTGCCTGGAGCCACGGCAGTGCCTCTGGAAACACCATATATTTT
15	.	TRBV7-9	.	TRBJ1-1	CASSPGGPRGTEAFF	TGTGCCAGCAGTCCCGGGGGCCCCAGGGGCACTGAAGCTTTCTTT
17	TRBD2	TRBV6-1	.	TRBJ2-2	CASSEISIWGGTGELFF	TGTGCCAGCAGTGAAATCTCCATTTGGGGGGGCACCGGGGAGCTGTTTTTT
13	.	TRBV10-3	.	TRBJ1-2	CAIRDPGPYGYTF	TGTGCCATCAGGGACCCGGGACCCTATGGCTACACCTTC
15	TRBD1	TRBV13	.	TRBJ2-7	CASSPGQGRRYEQYF	TGTGCCAGCAGCCCGGGACAGGGGAGAAGGTACGAGCAGTACTTC